The 7 T cell receptor beta chains presented below share a single source sample, sequenced in a study of PD-1 blockade in classical Hodgkin lymphoma. Time point: newly diagnosed, previously untreated cHL patient sample. The assay was immunoSEQ multiplex PCR, and TCRdb's table has in-frame clones only and misses some. The table has about 25,000 clones, around 94% seen once; the top ten hold approximately 4%. Source material: peripheral blood mononuclear cells (PBMCs). The receptors come from a human donor with classical Hodgkin lymphoma.

This chain connects TRBV6-1 to TRBJ2-5; D call uncertain. The V gene's germline CDR1 is MNHNS and CDR2 SASEGT. This CDR3 is built from 14 residues. V shed 11 bases and J shed 1 base, with 17 bases lying between them. Here the CDR3 DNA reads TGTGCCGGGCGTGTGGCAGACACCCAAGAGACCCAGTACTTC. This gives the protein CAGRVADTQETQYF.

The J gene is TRBJ2-1, the V gene TRBV9, with D perhaps TRBD2 (6 bases). Germline assignment: CDR1 SGDLS and CDR2 YYNGEE. There are 14 residues in the CDR3. V was clipped by 0 bases and J by 4 bases, with 8 bases between them. CDR3 region: CASSVGGMYNEQFF. The CDR3 DNA sequence: TGTGCCAGCAGCGTAGGCGGGATGTACAATGAGCAGTTCTTC.

This clone appeared once. This chain links TRBV6-5 with TRBJ1-1; D perhaps matches TRBD1 (5 bases). CDR1 and CDR2 (germline): MNHEY, SVGAGI. The CDR3 contains 15 residues. The V end lost 0 bases, the J end lost 9 bases, and 17 bases lay between the germline ends. CDR3 region: CASSYSRLGGTKAFF. The CDR3 DNA sequence: TGTGCCAGCAGTTACTCGAGGCTTGGGGGGACCAAAGCTTTCTTT.

The chain joins TRBV7-2 to TRBJ1-2; 7 bases line up with TRBD1. This CDR3 comprises 16 residues. With 0 bases clipped from V and 4 bases from J, the junction kept 8 bases outside the gene matches. Germline CDR1 SGHTA, CDR2 FQGNSA. CDR3 bases: TGTGCCAGCAGCTTAGCGTTGAGGGGGCTTTTCTATGGCTACACCTTC. Residues: CASSLALRGLFYGYTF.

This chain links TRBV6-5 with TRBJ2-5, with 8 nucleotides matching TRBD1. The germline V gene has CDR1 MNHEY and CDR2 SVGAGI. This CDR3 has 14 residues. The J segment lost 5 bases and the V segment lost 6 bases, leaving 8 bases of the junction unmatched. CDR3: CASSFQGAGETQYF. The DNA of the CDR3 is TGTGCCAGCAGCTTCCAGGGGGCGGGGGAGACCCAGTACTTC.

V gene TRBV4-2 combines with J gene TRBJ1-5, with D unresolved. V was cut by 1 base and J by 4 bases, with 5 bases left in between. There are 13 residues in the CDR3. From germline, CDR1 is LGHNA and CDR2 YNFKEQ. For the CDR3, the DNA is TGTGCCAGCAGCCAAGGCATGAATCAGCCCCAGCATTTT. Residues: CASSQGMNQPQHF.

The CDR3 spells CASSPLTGGPYF. In DNA form, the CDR3 reads TGTGCCAGCAGTCCCTTGACAGGGGGTCCGTACTTC. The J gene is TRBJ2-5, the V gene TRBV6-5, with 9 nucleotides matching TRBD1. Germline V gene data show CDR1 as MNHEY and CDR2 as SVGAGI. The length of the CDR3 is 12 residues. The ends lost 5 bases at V and 13 bases at J; junction bases unmatched: 8.